This TCR beta chain was recovered during a study of blood T cell repertoires in COVID-19. Study overall: PBMCs, B-cell-depleted T cells, or T cells were the source of the cDNA or gDNA that made up the material.

Those enrolled, adults aged roughly 18 to 89 years, came from fewer than 25 US areas. Original processing methods: Amplification of reference gene primers was used by the study to estimate nucleated cell counts. The protocol was immunoSEQ multiplex PCR, while the TCRdb copy is restricted to in-frame clones and leaves out a portion. V, J and clone size derive from that table, while D and trimming were established from the DNA sequence. The repertoire has 400,000 to 450,000 clones, about nine tenths of them found once; the top ten carry around 0.6%. The sample consisted of PBMCs or T cells enriched from blood (not recorded which). The TCR was taken from a man younger than 35 who had recovered from COVID-19.

This CDR3 is CASSSPRDYGYTF. As DNA, the CDR3 is TGTGCCAGCAGCTCCCCCCGCGACTATGGCTACACCTTC. The V call is TRBV7-9, the J call TRBJ1-2; D uncertain. Germline values: CDR1 SEHNR, CDR2 FQNEAQ (reference sequence). Trimming took off 4 bases at V and 3 bases at J, with 9 bases between the two ends. The CDR3 runs to 13 residues.